A single sample gave rise to the 2 T cell receptor beta chains below, sequenced in a study of beta chain features in type 1 diabetes. As every portion of the isolated RNA was reverse transcribed, the sequencing read expressed TCRB transcripts. The method was immunoSEQ multiplex PCR; TCRdb's version includes in-frame clones alone and lacks a portion of them. This sample has about 900,000 clones, with roughly 15% found just once. What was sequenced was naive CD4+ T cells from blood. The receptors originated from a woman in her late teens or twenties in good health.

J is TRBJ2-1 and V is TRBV7-3, with D unclear. This CDR3 region has 15 residues. Germline V gene data show CDR1 as SGHTA and CDR2 as FQGTGA. V lost 5 bases and J lost 4, with 15 bases in between. The CDR3 nucleotides are TGTGCCAGCAGCCTCGGGCCTCGAACGTACAATGAGCAGTTCTTC. Translation: CASSLGPRTYNEQFF.

The rearrangement joins TRBV29-1 to TRBJ2-1; TRBD1 matches 11 bases. CDR3 length: 14 amino acids. Per germline, CDR1 SQVTM and CDR2 ANQGSEA. Losses at the gene ends were 5 bases for V and 7 bases for J; bases not matched to a gene: 7. CDR3: CSVRMGTGGNEQFF. The CDR3 DNA sequence: TGCAGCGTTCGAATGGGGACAGGGGGTAATGAGCAGTTCTTC.